Presented here are 10 T cell receptor beta chains from one specimen sequenced in a study of blood T cell repertoires in COVID-19. Libraries were prepared by immunoSEQ multiplex PCR; TCRdb keeps only in-frame clonotypes and omits some of them. In the table there are 130,000 to 150,000 clones, 88% of which are singletons. Sample: peripheral blood. These receptors all come from a woman aged 50 to 60 with acute or convalescent COVID-19.

This sequence joins TRBV11-2 and TRBJ2-5, with TRBD2 matching over 8 bases. Germline CDR1 reads SGHAT; CDR2 reads FQNNGV. This CDR3 has 16 residues. The V gene end was trimmed by 1 base and the J gene end by 4 bases; junction bases not matched to a gene: 8. Written as DNA, the CDR3 is TGTGCCAGCAGCTTAGGCAGCGGGAGTTTGGGAGAGACCCAGTACTTC. It codes for CASSLGSGSLGETQYF.

The chain is built from TRBV4-1 and TRBJ2-3; D is perhaps TRBD1 (5 bases). The CDR3 has 18 amino acids. Trimming removed 0 bases from V and 1 base from J, with 17 bases in between. Germline V gene data show CDR1 as MGHRA and CDR2 as YSYEKL. CDR3 sequence reads: CASSQDKVPGIRTDTQYF. The DNA for the CDR3 is TGCGCCAGCAGCCAAGATAAAGTTCCAGGGATACGCACAGATACGCAGTATTTT.

J is TRBJ1-2 and V is TRBV7-9; 9 bases fit TRBD1. Germline loops: CDR1 SEHNR, CDR2 FQNEAQ (reference sequence). Trimming removed 1 base from V and 7 bases from J; junction bases left unmatched: 4. This CDR3 contains 14 residues. CDR3 in amino acids: CASSLDDRGTGYTF. CDR3 DNA sequence: TGTGCCAGCAGCTTAGACGACAGGGGGACTGGCTACACCTTC.

This clone came up once. This sequence joins TRBV7-9 and TRBJ1-5, with a weak D call TRBD1 (6 bases). V lost 5 bases and J lost 3, with 14 bases in between. Per germline, CDR1 SEHNR and CDR2 FQNEAQ (reference sequence). The CDR3 is made up of 15 amino acids. CDR3 nucleotides: TGTGCCAGCAGCGACTACTCAGGGGTCAATCAGCCCCAGCATTTT. This gives the protein CASSDYSGVNQPQHF.

The chain links TRBV27 to TRBJ1-5; D may be TRBD1 (6 bases). V was clipped by 5 bases and J by 4 bases, with 12 bases between them. Per the germline V gene, CDR1 is MNHEY and CDR2 is SMNVEV (reference sequence). The CDR3 length is 14 residues. The CDR3 is CASSRDRTNQPQHF. The DNA for the CDR3 is TGTGCCAGCAGTCGCGACAGGACAAATCAGCCCCAGCATTTT.

CDR3 sequence (DNA): TGTGCCAGCAGCCAAGATTGGAGAGGGTTCCCGGGGGGAACTGAAGCTTTCTTT. It codes for CASSQDWRGFPGGTEAFF. This chain joins TRBV3-1 (or the pseudogene TRBV3-2) and TRBJ1-1; a weak D match, TRBD1 (5 bases). This CDR3 is built from 18 residues. From germline, CDR1 is LGHDT and CDR2 YNNKEL (reference sequence). V lost 0 bases and J lost 5, with 22 bases in between.

The chain couples TRBV10-3 to TRBJ2-4; maybe TRBD1 (6 bases). V lost 10 bases, J lost 2 bases, and 12 bases lay in between. The CDR3 sequence is 13 residues long. Germline V lookup: CDR1 ENHRY, CDR2 SYGVKD. The DNA of the CDR3 is TGTGCCACCCAGGGGCAAACCAAAAACATTCAGTACTTC. Protein sequence: CATQGQTKNIQYF.

This chain links TRBV18 with TRBJ2-3; D is uncertain. The V and J ends lost 0 bases and 5 bases respectively, with 6 bases between them. Germline V gene sequence: CDR1 KGHSH, CDR2 LQKENI. CDR3 length: 13 residues. The chain's CDR3 is CASSPPAVDTQYF. Here the CDR3 DNA reads TGTGCCAGCTCACCACCAGCCGTAGATACGCAGTATTTT.

The gene calls are TRBV28 and TRBJ1-1; D unclear. This CDR3 region has 13 residues. CDR1 is MDHEN and CDR2 is SYDVKM in the germline V gene. Trimming stripped 6 bases from V and 4 bases from J, with 12 bases between. The CDR3 region is CASRGQRVTEAFF. CDR3 coding DNA: TGTGCCAGCAGAGGGCAGCGGGTCACTGAAGCTTTCTTT.

This clone was seen a handful of times. The chain uses TRBV6-6 and TRBJ1-5, with TRBD1 identical over 8 bases. The germline gives CDR1 MNHNY, CDR2 SVGAGI (reference sequence). The CDR3 contains 14 residues. The V segment lost 9 bases and the J segment 2 bases; nucleotides outside the gene matches: 6. The CDR3 DNA reads as TGTGCCAGTCAGGGGGCCGGGGGCAATCAGCCCCAGCATTTT. This gives the protein CASQGAGGNQPQHF.